This T cell receptor beta chain was profiled in a study of OX40 agonist ivuxolimab in advanced cancers. For context, the study as a whole: Ivuxolimab was an agonistic, fully human IgG2 monoclonal antibody directed against OX40 (CD134), a costimulatory receptor. Partial responses occurred in three dose-escalation patients: two with cutaneous melanoma and one with hepatocellular carcinoma. In the dose-escalation cohort, around four fifths of patients were male, and the mean age was 60 years with a range of 23 to 79. Intravenous ivuxolimab was administered to patients every 2 weeks at six dose levels: 0.01, 0.1, 0.3, 1.5, 3 and 10 mg/kg. Patients were allowed to have had prior anti-PD-1, anti-PD-L1 or anti-CTLA-4 therapy, and approximately 40% of the dose-escalation patients had been treated with checkpoint inhibitors. Of the roughly 51 patients in dose escalation, around 19 had hepatocellular carcinoma, some 15 had melanoma, 9 had renal cell carcinoma and 9 had head and neck cancer. The paper reports the monotherapy dose-escalation portion (N of about 52 patients) of the phase I ivuxolimab trial. The purpose of peripheral TCRbeta sequencing was to test whether ivuxolimab changed TCR sequence diversity and led to clonal T-cell expansion.

The trial excluded patients who had a history of autoimmune disease or who were on systemic immunosuppression. Peripheral blood for TCR sequencing was collected from all dose cohorts at baseline, on cycle 4 day 1, and on cycle 7 day 1. The samples were taken from a phase I, first-in-human, multicenter, open-label dose-escalation trial of ivuxolimab. The trial enrolled adults with locally advanced or metastatic head and neck squamous cell, hepatocellular, melanoma or renal cell carcinoma. CD4+ and CD8+ T cells were sorted separately from peripheral blood before TCR sequencing. What the work shows at the level of the full study, not this receptor alone: At doses from 0.1 to 3.0 mg/kg, clonal expansion was seen in both CD4+ and CD8+ blood T cells between baseline and week 6. Antigen specificity was not determined for the clonally expanded peripheral T cells. On average, CD8+ T cells showed more expanded clones than CD4+ T cells after ivuxolimab. In the 0.1-3.0 mg/kg groups, partial responders had among the lowest normalized peripheral clonal expansion, particularly in CD8+ T cells. Low levels of normalized T-cell clonal expansion were also seen in some nonresponding patients.

The germline V and J ends show losses of 0 bases and 4 bases respectively, and no gene match explains 0 bases of the junction. From the cysteine through the phenylalanine, the CDR3 covers 13 amino acids. Only the CDR3 DNA is retained, 39 bases long and in frame from the first base. CDR1 LGHNT and CDR2 FRNRAP were looked up in the germline V gene. This clone was seen only a few times. Its target antigen remains unknown. No base quality information exists; no much larger clone differs at one position. To sequence the TCRbeta CDR3 region, genomic DNA was isolated from the sorted cells. TCRbeta CDR3 regions were sequenced using the immunoSEQ Assay. TCRdb limited this immuneACCESS table to in-frame rearrangements with V and J called. A share of clones is missing; checked studies link under half to unresolved V genes, and the rest is unexplained. The sample data list 70,000 to 100,000 clones, and around four fifths of these were observed just once. Around 1.1% of the sample is held by the ten biggest clonotypes.

This TCR came from an adult with an advanced solid tumor such as melanoma, head and neck, liver or kidney cancer. Recombination joined TRBV12-5 with TRBJ2-7, and 7 bases in between align with TRBD2. The source was CD4+ or CD8+ T cells sorted from blood, collected in a trial of the OX40 agonist ivuxolimab. The bases are TGTGCTAGTGGTTTGGTGGGGGGGTACGAGCAGTACTTC. This translates into CASGLVGGYEQYF.